This T cell receptor beta chain was found in a study of CXCR3-negative and CXCR3-positive naive CD8 T cells. Regarding the study as a whole: Naive cells with CXCR3 showed TRB CDR3s that were more hydrophobic than those in CXCR3-negative naive cells. Memory CD8+ cells showed much lower diversity, while both naive subsets were comparably high. Memory cells differed in TRBV-TRBJ usage, but naive CXCR3-negative and CXCR3-positive cells had similar usage.

The CDR3 consists of 11 residues. The germline V gene encodes CDR1 SQVTM and CDR2 ANQGSEA. Subsets of CD8+ T cells were each sorted in triplicate at approximately 300,000 cells apiece. CD45RO-CCR7+CD27+CD95- characterized naive CD8+ T cells. The study made its TRB cDNA libraries by 5' RACE, adding UMI labels. TCRdb re-analyzed the 5' RACE reads; it lists each CDR3 protein once, without DNA. The sample has roughly 7,500 distinct CDR3 sequences; the top ten hold 1.4% to 1.5%. Of note for this clonotype: Its antigen is as yet unknown.

V is TRBV29-1 and J is TRBJ2-7. This sequence was found in a human donor in good health. Some clones in this sample may be carry-over from other donors' samples. The sample was naive CXCR3+ CD8+ T cells from blood. Subset indicated: CD45RO-CCR7+CD27+CD95- naive CD8+ T cells expressing CXCR3 (TNR3+). Here the CDR3 reads CSVGTTYEQYF.